Below are 19 T cell receptor beta chains sequenced from a single sample in a study of cytomegalovirus exposure and HLA in healthy donors. With 60 Vbeta and 13 Jbeta primers, the PCR was carried out. Clones were read by immunoSEQ multiplex PCR, and TCRdb kept only the in-frame ones, dropping some. The sample comprises about 130,000 clones, about two thirds of which are singletons, and less than 2.5% rests with the top ten. The specimen was PBMCs. These receptors were obtained from a woman in her thirties or forties in good health and CMV-seronegative.

This sequence joins TRBV5-1 and TRBJ1-3, with a weak D call TRBD1 (6 bases). CDR1 and CDR2 from the germline V gene are SGHRS and YFSETQ. CDR3 size: 18 residues. V lost 2 bases and J 0 bases, leaving 18 bases between the germline ends. This CDR3 reads CASSLVVGGLSSGNTIYF. In nucleotides, the CDR3 is TGCGCCAGCAGCTTAGTCGTCGGGGGGCTAAGCTCTGGAAACACCATATATTTT.

CDR3 sequence reads: CASSITGVVNTEAFF. In DNA form, the CDR3 reads TGTGCCAGTAGTATAACAGGGGTGGTGAACACTGAAGCTTTCTTT. The rearrangement uses TRBV19 and TRBJ1-1; TRBD1 aligns across 7 bases. The J segment lost 0 bases and the V segment lost 2 bases, leaving 3 bases of the junction unmatched. This CDR3 spans 15 amino acids. CDR1 and CDR2 (germline): LNHDA, SQIVND (reference sequence).

The chain joins TRBV11-2 to TRBJ2-5, with TRBD1 matching over 9 bases. V trimming: 6 bases; J trimming: 4 bases; junction bases outside the gene matches: 9. This CDR3 contains 15 residues. Germline CDR1 is SGHAT and CDR2 is FQNNGV. The CDR3 here is CASSYSTGGGETQYF. CDR3 bases: TGTGCCAGCAGTTATTCTACAGGGGGCGGAGAGACCCAGTACTTC. Looking up the rest from reference TRBV11-2 and TRBJ2-5 gives the full variable domain: EAGVAQSPRYKIIEKRQSVAFWCNPISGHATLYWYQQILGQGPKLLIQFQNNGVVDDSQLPKDRFSAERLKGVDSTLKIQPAKLEDSAVYLCASSYSTGGGETQYFGPGTRLLVL.

The CDR3 DNA reads TGTGCCACCAGCAGAATACAGGGAGTTGGAGAGACCCAGTACTTC. Its translation is CATSRIQGVGETQYF. The V and J genes are TRBV15 and TRBJ2-5; D is perhaps TRBD1 (6 bases). V was clipped by 2 bases and J by 4 bases, with 14 bases between them. Per germline, CDR1 LNHNV and CDR2 YYDKDF (reference sequence). The CDR3 loop spans 15 amino acids.

This clone appeared a single time. The J gene is TRBJ2-6, the V gene TRBV30; TRBD2 matches at 10 bases. The V gene end was trimmed by 5 bases and the J gene end by 3 bases; junction bases not matched to a gene: 7. The CDR3 length is 16 residues. CDR1 is GTSNPN, CDR2 SVGIG, per germline (reference sequence). The CDR3 sequence is CAWGQRGGRGANVLTF. The CDR3 coding sequence is TGTGCCTGGGGCCAGCGGGGGGGCCGTGGGGCCAACGTCCTGACTTTC.

The chain links TRBV7-9 to TRBJ1-5, with D perhaps TRBD1 (5 bases). The CDR3 is 12 residues long. V was clipped by 2 bases and J by 6 bases, with 5 bases between them. Germline CDR1 and CDR2: SEHNR and FQNEAQ (reference sequence). The CDR3 loop is CASSLRGQPQHF. CDR3 bases: TGTGCCAGCAGCTTAAGGGGTCAGCCCCAGCATTTT. Drawing the rest from reference TRBV7-9 and TRBJ1-5, the complete variable domain is DTGVSQNPRHKITKRGQNVTFRCDPISEHNRLYWYRQTLGQGPEFLTYFQNEAQLEKSRLLSDRFSAERPKGSFSTLEIQRTEQGDSAMYLCASSLRGQPQHFGDGTRLSIL.

V usage is TRBV4-1 and J usage is TRBJ1-1; TRBD1 matches 9 bases. The CDR3 extends over 18 amino acids. The germline V gene has CDR1 MGHRA and CDR2 YSYEKL. Trimming cost V 4 bases and J 0 bases; bases outside gene matches: 12. CDR3 protein: CASSPRTGAVIMNTEAFF. The CDR3 DNA sequence: TGCGCCAGCAGCCCCCGGACAGGGGCAGTCATCATGAACACTGAAGCTTTCTTT.

This clone was seen once. The chain couples TRBV5-1 to TRBJ2-3; TRBD1 matches 9 bases. Trimming took 4 bases from V and 2 from J; bases not matched to a gene: 2. Germline CDR1 and CDR2: SGHRS and YFSETQ. This CDR3 contains 14 residues. This CDR3 reads CASSRTGDTDTQYF. CDR3 nucleotides: TGCGCCAGCAGCAGGACAGGGGACACAGATACGCAGTATTTT. Supplemented by reference TRBV5-1 and TRBJ2-3, the full variable domain reads KAGVTQTPRYLIKTRGQQVTLSCSPISGHRSVSWYQQTPGQGLQFLFEYFSETQRNKGNFPGRFSGRQFSNSRSEMNVSTLELGDSALYLCASSRTGDTDTQYFGPGTRLTVL.

V and J are TRBV28 and TRBJ1-1; 7 nucleotides match TRBD1. Germline CDR1 reads MDHEN; CDR2 reads SYDVKM. V shed 6 bases, J shed 4 bases, and the junction held 11 bases outside the gene matches. CDR3 length equals 15 residues. The CDR3 reads CASRPGQQVSTEAFF. CDR3 DNA sequence: TGTGCCAGCAGGCCGGGACAGCAGGTTTCCACTGAAGCTTTCTTT.

The chain joins TRBV27 to TRBJ2-3; 10 nucleotides align to TRBD2. The length of the CDR3 is 15 residues. The germline gives CDR1 MNHEY, CDR2 SMNVEV (reference sequence). V lost 3 bases, J lost 4 bases, and 4 bases stayed unmatched. CDR3 residues: CASSFRLAGPDTQYF. In DNA, the CDR3 is TGTGCCAGCAGTTTCCGACTAGCGGGTCCAGATACGCAGTATTTT.

A few counts support this clone. This rearrangement joins TRBV19 to TRBJ2-7; 8 nucleotides align to TRBD1. CDR3 length: 14 residues. From germline, CDR1 is LNHDA and CDR2 SQIVND (reference sequence). V was clipped by 1 base and J by 4 bases; unmatched bases: 3. Here the CDR3 DNA reads TGTGCCAGTAGTATAGCGGGACAGGCTTACGAGCAGTACTTC. Encoded protein: CASSIAGQAYEQYF.

V usage is TRBV4-2 and J usage is TRBJ2-2, with 11 bases identical to TRBD2. The CDR3 extends over 14 amino acids. Germline-derived CDR1 and CDR2 are LGHNA and YNFKEQ. V dropped 11 bases and J dropped 7; count of bases not matched to a gene: 9. CDR3 bases: TGTGCCGCAGGGACTAGCGGTAGAGGCGGGGAGCTGTTTTTT. It is translated as CAAGTSGRGGELFF.

The chain combines TRBV5-1 with TRBJ2-1, with D possibly TRBD2 on 5 matching bases. Germline values: CDR1 SGHRS, CDR2 YFSETQ. V was trimmed by 0 bases and J by 6 bases, leaving 13 bases between them. The CDR3 spans 15 residues. DNA of the CDR3: TGCGCCAGCAGCTTGGACCCGGGGAAGGGCAATGAGCAGTTCTTC. The encoded protein is CASSLDPGKGNEQFF.

A single count supports this clone. This chain connects TRBV13 to TRBJ1-2; D is possibly TRBD1 (6 bases). Trimming took 0 bases from V and 8 from J, leaving 19 bases between them. This CDR3 is built from 16 residues. Germline CDR1 and CDR2: PRHDT and FYEKMQ (reference sequence). The chain's CDR3 is CASSLGAGRGAPGYTF. The CDR3 nucleotides are TGTGCCAGCAGCTTAGGCGCGGGCAGGGGCGCTCCCGGCTACACCTTC.

Only a few counts were recorded for this clone. The V and J genes are TRBV5-1 and TRBJ1-6, with no clear D. The V gene's germline CDR1 is SGHRS and CDR2 YFSETQ. Trimming removed 0 bases from V and 7 bases from J, with 8 bases in between. The CDR3 is 14 residues long. This chain's CDR3 is CASSLDIFNSPLHF. The DNA for the CDR3 is TGCGCCAGCAGCTTGGACATCTTCAATTCACCCCTCCACTTT. The full variable domain, completed using reference TRBV5-1 and TRBJ1-6, is KAGVTQTPRYLIKTRGQQVTLSCSPISGHRSVSWYQQTPGQGLQFLFEYFSETQRNKGNFPGRFSGRQFSNSRSEMNVSTLELGDSALYLCASSLDIFNSPLHFGNGTRLTVT.

In this sample, this clone turned up a few times. The chain employs TRBV6-6 and TRBJ2-4, with 11 bases fitting TRBD2. Per germline, CDR1 MNHNY and CDR2 SVGAGI (reference sequence). Trimming cost V 2 bases and J 8 bases; bases outside gene matches: 8. The CDR3 totals 16 residues. The CDR3 sequence: CASSYGGGLAEDIQYF. The CDR3 DNA reads TGTGCCAGCAGTTACGGGGGGGGACTAGCGGAGGACATTCAGTACTTC.

V is TRBV27 and J is TRBJ1-6, with D maybe TRBD1 (5 bases). Trimming took off 8 bases at V and 7 bases at J, with 12 bases between the two ends. Germline CDR1 and CDR2: MNHEY and SMNVEV (reference sequence). CDR3 size: 13 residues. This CDR3 reads CASGGNRNSPLHF. Written as DNA, the CDR3 is TGTGCCAGCGGGGGGAACAGAAATTCACCCCTCCACTTT.

The sample holds a few counts of this clone. The J gene is TRBJ1-3, the V gene TRBV2; 7 positions match TRBD1. The junction had 6 bases not matched to a gene; V was cut back by 10 bases and J by 0 bases. CDR1 SNHLY and CDR2 FYNNEI come from the germline V gene. There are 14 residues in the CDR3. The CDR3 region is CATRQGSSGNTIYF. In DNA, the CDR3 is TGTGCCACCCGACAGGGAAGCTCTGGAAACACCATATATTTT.

This clone was detected only once. V and J are TRBV29-1 and TRBJ1-1; 12 bases match TRBD1. The CDR3 runs 15 residues. J was trimmed by 5 bases and V by 5 bases; bases with no gene match: 9. CDR1 SQVTM and CDR2 ANQGSEA come from the germline V gene. Written as DNA, the CDR3 is TGCAGCGTTTACGGGACAGGGGGCTGGGGGACTGAAGCTTTCTTT. It encodes CSVYGTGGWGTEAFF.